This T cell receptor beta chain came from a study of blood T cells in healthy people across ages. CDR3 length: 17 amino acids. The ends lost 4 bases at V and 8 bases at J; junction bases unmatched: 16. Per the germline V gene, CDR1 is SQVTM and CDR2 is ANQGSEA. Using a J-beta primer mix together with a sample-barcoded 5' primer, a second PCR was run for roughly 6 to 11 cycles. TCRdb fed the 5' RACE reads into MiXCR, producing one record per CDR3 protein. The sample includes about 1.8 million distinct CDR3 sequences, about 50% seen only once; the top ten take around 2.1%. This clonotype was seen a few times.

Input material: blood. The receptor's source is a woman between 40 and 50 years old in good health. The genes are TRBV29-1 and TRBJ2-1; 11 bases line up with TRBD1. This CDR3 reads CSVVPKDPGQGVDEQFF. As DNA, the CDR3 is TGCAGCGTTGTGCCCAAAGACCCGGGACAGGGGGTCGATGAGCAGTTCTTC.